The 13 T cell receptor beta chains below come from one sample, sequenced in a study of patients and donors after allogeneic stem cell transplantation. One entry per CDR3 protein, called by TCRdb with MiXCR from the RT-PCR reads. The sample comprises about 960,000 distinct CDR3 sequences, around 17% of which are singletons, and 5.5% to 6.5% rests with the top ten. Sequenced sample: blood, either unsorted or a sorted T cell fraction (not recorded which). The source is a human donor who was either an allogeneic HSCT recipient or a stem cell or donor lymphocyte infusion donor (not recorded which). It is not recorded whose cells these are; they may come from a transplant donor.

This clonotype was seen a few times. The chain has TRBV5-1 and TRBJ2-3; 11 bases fit TRBD2. V shed 0 bases and J 1 base; nucleotides not matched to a gene: 13. The CDR3 contains 20 residues. From germline, CDR1 is SGHRS and CDR2 YFSETQ. The CDR3 DNA sequence: TGCGCCAGCAGCTTGGCCCCCTTTAGCGGGAGGGCCTTCGGCACAGATACGCAGTATTTT. This gives the protein CASSLAPFSGRAFGTDTQYF.

The table lists this clonotype with a few counts. The chain combines TRBV28 with TRBJ2-7; D may correspond to TRBD1 or TRBD2 (5 bases each). The CDR3 is 12 residues long. Between the trimmed V and J ends, which lost 8 bases and 4 bases, there was a span of 12 bases. Per the germline V gene, CDR1 is MDHEN and CDR2 is SYDVKM. The CDR3: CASWDGGYEQYF. DNA of the CDR3: TGTGCCAGCTGGGACGGCGGGTACGAGCAGTACTTC.

This clonotype was counted a few times. The chain carries TRBV5-1 and TRBJ2-3; D is unclear. Germline V gives CDR1 SGHRS, CDR2 YFSETQ. This CDR3 contains 13 residues. Trimming stripped 6 bases from V and 2 bases from J, with 10 bases between. The CDR3 sequence: CASTLGLTDTQYF. As DNA, the CDR3 is TGCGCCAGCACGTTAGGGCTCACAGATACGCAGTATTTT.

V gene TRBV29-1 combines with J gene TRBJ1-2; 10 bases are a match to TRBD1. J lost 6 bases, V lost 8 bases, and 9 bases had no gene match. CDR1 is SQVTM and CDR2 is ANQGSEA in the germline V gene. The CDR3 covers 13 residues. Here the CDR3 DNA reads TGCAGCCACGGGACAGGGGTTTCTGATGGCTACACCTTC. It is translated as CSHGTGVSDGYTF. Combining the CDR3 with reference TRBV29-1 and TRBJ1-2 gives the whole variable domain SAVISQKPSRDICQRGTSLTIQCQVDSQVTMMFWYRQQPGQSLTLIATANQGSEATYESGFVIDKFPISRPNLTFSTLTVSNMSPEDSSIYLCSHGTGVSDGYTFGSGTRLTVV.

This clonotype was seen ten or more times. The chain carries TRBV20-1 and TRBJ2-7; D is ambiguous. Per the germline V gene, CDR1 is DFQATT and CDR2 is SNEGSKA (reference sequence). The V end was cut by 0 bases, the J end by 3 bases, with 6 bases between. This CDR3 is 12 amino acids long. CDR3 amino acids: CSARDWSYEQYF. Here the CDR3 DNA reads TGCAGTGCTAGAGATTGGAGCTACGAGCAGTACTTC.

This clonotype turned up a few times. This CDR3 reads CASSPYGTGVRQDTEAFF. CDR3 sequence (DNA): TGTGCCAGCAGCCCTTACGGGACAGGGGTCCGTCAGGACACTGAAGCTTTCTTT. V gene TRBV6-1 combines with J gene TRBJ1-1; TRBD1 matches at 10 bases. Looked up from germline, CDR1 is MNHNS and CDR2 is SASEGT. V trimming: 6 bases; J trimming: 3 bases; junction bases outside the gene matches: 16. CDR3 size: 18 residues.

There are a few counts of this clonotype. The V gene is TRBV30, the J gene TRBJ2-2, with D hard to call. The CDR3 is 12 residues long. With 3 bases removed from V and 0 bases from J, the gap between germline ends came to 2 bases. Germline CDR1 is GTSNPN and CDR2 is SVGIG (reference sequence). This chain's CDR3 is CAWSPNTGELFF. The CDR3 DNA follows: TGTGCCTGGAGCCCGAACACCGGGGAGCTGTTTTTT. The entire variable domain, with the rest obtained from reference TRBV30 and TRBJ2-2, is as follows: SQTIHQWPATLVQPVGSPLSLECTVEGTSNPNLYWYRQAAGRGLQLLFYSVGIGQISSEVPQNLSASRPQDRQFILSSKKLLLSDSGFYLCAWSPNTGELFFGEGSRLTVL.

In the case of this clonotype: One end of the junction varies from germline; a read error may be responsible. The chain has TRBV12-3 or TRBV12-4 and TRBJ1-1; maybe TRBD1 (5 bases). The CDR3 consists of 13 residues. The CDR3 DNA is TGTGCCAGCAGGGACAACCTAAACACTGAAGCTTTATTT. Translated, it gives CASRDNLNTEALF.

As DNA, the CDR3 is TGCAGTGCTACTAGTTGGGGCACAGATACGCAGTATTTT. Its translation is CSATSWGTDTQYF. V gene TRBV20-1 combines with J gene TRBJ2-3; D remains ambiguous. In germline, CDR1 is DFQATT, CDR2 SNEGSKA (reference sequence). V was cut by 4 bases and J by 1 base, with 9 bases left in between. The CDR3 is 13 residues long.

The rearrangement joins TRBV20-1 to TRBJ1-5; no clear D. The CDR3 extends over 11 amino acids. Trimming took 4 bases from V and 0 from J, leaving 1 base between them. Germline lookup yields CDR1 DFQATT and CDR2 SNEGSKA (reference sequence). CDR3 nucleotides: TGCAGTGCTATTAGCAATCAGCCCCAGCATTTT. Translation gives CSAISNQPQHF.

The chain links TRBV3-1 to TRBJ1-6; D is perhaps TRBD1 (6 bases). CDR1 is LGHDT, CDR2 YNNKEL, per germline (reference sequence). The CDR3 runs to 19 residues. V was cut by 2 bases and J by 0 bases, with 17 bases left in between. The CDR3 DNA reads as TGTGCCAGCAGCCAAACCCCATTAGGGGGGAGCTCCTATAATTCACCCCTCCACTTT. Its protein product is CASSQTPLGGSSYNSPLHF. The variable domain in full, completed from reference TRBV3-1 and TRBJ1-6, reads DTAVSQTPKYLVTQMGNDKSIKCEQNLGHDTMYWYKQDSKKFLKIMFSYNNKELIINETVPNRFSPKSPDKAHLNLHINSLELGDSAVYFCASSQTPLGGSSYNSPLHFGNGTRLTVT.

This clonotype was observed a handful of times. This rearrangement joins TRBV15 to TRBJ2-1; the match to TRBD1 covers 9 bases. From germline, CDR1 is LNHNV and CDR2 YYDKDF (reference sequence). The CDR3 runs to 18 residues. V lost 0 bases, J lost 2 bases, and 8 bases stayed unmatched. The CDR3 DNA is TGTGCCACCAGCAGAGAGCCCGCGTGGGACAGGGCCTACAATGAGCAGTTCTTC. It translates to CATSREPAWDRAYNEQFF.

V usage is TRBV25-1 and J usage is TRBJ1-2, with TRBD1 matching over 8 bases. The CDR3 covers 14 residues. J gave up 7 bases and V 3 bases, and 7 bases lay outside the gene matches. Germline CDR1 MGHDK, CDR2 SYGVNS. The CDR3 protein is CASSDRDRISGYTF. CDR3 nucleotide sequence: TGTGCCAGCAGTGACCGGGACAGGATTAGTGGCTACACCTTC.